This T cell receptor (beta chain) was sequenced in a study of T cells in Graves' hyperthyroidism and ophthalmopathy. Amplification of TCR beta CDR3 regions used RNA as the template. The primer set for the first-round RT-PCR of the TCR CDR3 was HTBI. Using its own MiXCR run on the multiplex PCR reads, TCRdb lists one record per CDR3 protein. Among roughly 400,000 distinct CDR3 sequences listed, 20% to 30% were seen once. PBMCs were obtained from over 8.5 ml fresh peripheral blood. This CDR3 has 11 residues. V was clipped by 5 bases and J by 13 bases; unmatched bases: 7. Looked up from germline, CDR1 is SGHDT and CDR2 is YYEEEE.

The TCR was taken from a man aged 50-60 years with Graves' hyperthyroidism. The sequenced sample consisted of blood. The chain joins TRBV5-6 to TRBJ1-1, with 8 bases matching TRBD1. The CDR3 here is CASRRTGFDFF. DNA of the CDR3: TGTGCCAGCAGGCGGACAGGGTTCGATTTCTTT.